Sequencing of this T cell receptor beta chain was carried out in a study of T cell responses to AZD1222 COVID-19 vaccine. Comment on this clone: Its target is not known.

Pooling covered second doses at about 4 or about 12 weeks. Germline lookup yields CDR1 SGHRS and CDR2 YFSETQ. V lost 0 bases, J lost 5 bases, and 6 bases lay in between. This CDR3 spans 14 amino acids. TCRdb's table, derived via immunoSEQ multiplex PCR, lists solely in-frame clones and lacks some. Of some 80,000 clones detected, 90% appear once; the ten largest clones hold 3% to 3.5%. Whole-study results and caveats: Most donors were white British, females outnumbered males, and clonal diversity was possibly underestimated. Spike-spanning, vaccine-associated CD4 TCRs were dominant at 160-218 and 743-854. Close to half of all spike-specific TCRs reportedly target regions of the variants that are unmutated.

The chain couples TRBV5-1 to TRBJ1-6; no firm D call. The TCR originated in an adult who received the AZD1222 COVID-19 vaccine. Here the sequenced sample was peripheral blood, taken 28 days after the second AZD1222 dose. The CDR3 region is CASSLEQNNSPLHF. As DNA, the CDR3 is TGCGCCAGCAGCTTGGAACAGAATAATTCACCCCTCCACTTT.